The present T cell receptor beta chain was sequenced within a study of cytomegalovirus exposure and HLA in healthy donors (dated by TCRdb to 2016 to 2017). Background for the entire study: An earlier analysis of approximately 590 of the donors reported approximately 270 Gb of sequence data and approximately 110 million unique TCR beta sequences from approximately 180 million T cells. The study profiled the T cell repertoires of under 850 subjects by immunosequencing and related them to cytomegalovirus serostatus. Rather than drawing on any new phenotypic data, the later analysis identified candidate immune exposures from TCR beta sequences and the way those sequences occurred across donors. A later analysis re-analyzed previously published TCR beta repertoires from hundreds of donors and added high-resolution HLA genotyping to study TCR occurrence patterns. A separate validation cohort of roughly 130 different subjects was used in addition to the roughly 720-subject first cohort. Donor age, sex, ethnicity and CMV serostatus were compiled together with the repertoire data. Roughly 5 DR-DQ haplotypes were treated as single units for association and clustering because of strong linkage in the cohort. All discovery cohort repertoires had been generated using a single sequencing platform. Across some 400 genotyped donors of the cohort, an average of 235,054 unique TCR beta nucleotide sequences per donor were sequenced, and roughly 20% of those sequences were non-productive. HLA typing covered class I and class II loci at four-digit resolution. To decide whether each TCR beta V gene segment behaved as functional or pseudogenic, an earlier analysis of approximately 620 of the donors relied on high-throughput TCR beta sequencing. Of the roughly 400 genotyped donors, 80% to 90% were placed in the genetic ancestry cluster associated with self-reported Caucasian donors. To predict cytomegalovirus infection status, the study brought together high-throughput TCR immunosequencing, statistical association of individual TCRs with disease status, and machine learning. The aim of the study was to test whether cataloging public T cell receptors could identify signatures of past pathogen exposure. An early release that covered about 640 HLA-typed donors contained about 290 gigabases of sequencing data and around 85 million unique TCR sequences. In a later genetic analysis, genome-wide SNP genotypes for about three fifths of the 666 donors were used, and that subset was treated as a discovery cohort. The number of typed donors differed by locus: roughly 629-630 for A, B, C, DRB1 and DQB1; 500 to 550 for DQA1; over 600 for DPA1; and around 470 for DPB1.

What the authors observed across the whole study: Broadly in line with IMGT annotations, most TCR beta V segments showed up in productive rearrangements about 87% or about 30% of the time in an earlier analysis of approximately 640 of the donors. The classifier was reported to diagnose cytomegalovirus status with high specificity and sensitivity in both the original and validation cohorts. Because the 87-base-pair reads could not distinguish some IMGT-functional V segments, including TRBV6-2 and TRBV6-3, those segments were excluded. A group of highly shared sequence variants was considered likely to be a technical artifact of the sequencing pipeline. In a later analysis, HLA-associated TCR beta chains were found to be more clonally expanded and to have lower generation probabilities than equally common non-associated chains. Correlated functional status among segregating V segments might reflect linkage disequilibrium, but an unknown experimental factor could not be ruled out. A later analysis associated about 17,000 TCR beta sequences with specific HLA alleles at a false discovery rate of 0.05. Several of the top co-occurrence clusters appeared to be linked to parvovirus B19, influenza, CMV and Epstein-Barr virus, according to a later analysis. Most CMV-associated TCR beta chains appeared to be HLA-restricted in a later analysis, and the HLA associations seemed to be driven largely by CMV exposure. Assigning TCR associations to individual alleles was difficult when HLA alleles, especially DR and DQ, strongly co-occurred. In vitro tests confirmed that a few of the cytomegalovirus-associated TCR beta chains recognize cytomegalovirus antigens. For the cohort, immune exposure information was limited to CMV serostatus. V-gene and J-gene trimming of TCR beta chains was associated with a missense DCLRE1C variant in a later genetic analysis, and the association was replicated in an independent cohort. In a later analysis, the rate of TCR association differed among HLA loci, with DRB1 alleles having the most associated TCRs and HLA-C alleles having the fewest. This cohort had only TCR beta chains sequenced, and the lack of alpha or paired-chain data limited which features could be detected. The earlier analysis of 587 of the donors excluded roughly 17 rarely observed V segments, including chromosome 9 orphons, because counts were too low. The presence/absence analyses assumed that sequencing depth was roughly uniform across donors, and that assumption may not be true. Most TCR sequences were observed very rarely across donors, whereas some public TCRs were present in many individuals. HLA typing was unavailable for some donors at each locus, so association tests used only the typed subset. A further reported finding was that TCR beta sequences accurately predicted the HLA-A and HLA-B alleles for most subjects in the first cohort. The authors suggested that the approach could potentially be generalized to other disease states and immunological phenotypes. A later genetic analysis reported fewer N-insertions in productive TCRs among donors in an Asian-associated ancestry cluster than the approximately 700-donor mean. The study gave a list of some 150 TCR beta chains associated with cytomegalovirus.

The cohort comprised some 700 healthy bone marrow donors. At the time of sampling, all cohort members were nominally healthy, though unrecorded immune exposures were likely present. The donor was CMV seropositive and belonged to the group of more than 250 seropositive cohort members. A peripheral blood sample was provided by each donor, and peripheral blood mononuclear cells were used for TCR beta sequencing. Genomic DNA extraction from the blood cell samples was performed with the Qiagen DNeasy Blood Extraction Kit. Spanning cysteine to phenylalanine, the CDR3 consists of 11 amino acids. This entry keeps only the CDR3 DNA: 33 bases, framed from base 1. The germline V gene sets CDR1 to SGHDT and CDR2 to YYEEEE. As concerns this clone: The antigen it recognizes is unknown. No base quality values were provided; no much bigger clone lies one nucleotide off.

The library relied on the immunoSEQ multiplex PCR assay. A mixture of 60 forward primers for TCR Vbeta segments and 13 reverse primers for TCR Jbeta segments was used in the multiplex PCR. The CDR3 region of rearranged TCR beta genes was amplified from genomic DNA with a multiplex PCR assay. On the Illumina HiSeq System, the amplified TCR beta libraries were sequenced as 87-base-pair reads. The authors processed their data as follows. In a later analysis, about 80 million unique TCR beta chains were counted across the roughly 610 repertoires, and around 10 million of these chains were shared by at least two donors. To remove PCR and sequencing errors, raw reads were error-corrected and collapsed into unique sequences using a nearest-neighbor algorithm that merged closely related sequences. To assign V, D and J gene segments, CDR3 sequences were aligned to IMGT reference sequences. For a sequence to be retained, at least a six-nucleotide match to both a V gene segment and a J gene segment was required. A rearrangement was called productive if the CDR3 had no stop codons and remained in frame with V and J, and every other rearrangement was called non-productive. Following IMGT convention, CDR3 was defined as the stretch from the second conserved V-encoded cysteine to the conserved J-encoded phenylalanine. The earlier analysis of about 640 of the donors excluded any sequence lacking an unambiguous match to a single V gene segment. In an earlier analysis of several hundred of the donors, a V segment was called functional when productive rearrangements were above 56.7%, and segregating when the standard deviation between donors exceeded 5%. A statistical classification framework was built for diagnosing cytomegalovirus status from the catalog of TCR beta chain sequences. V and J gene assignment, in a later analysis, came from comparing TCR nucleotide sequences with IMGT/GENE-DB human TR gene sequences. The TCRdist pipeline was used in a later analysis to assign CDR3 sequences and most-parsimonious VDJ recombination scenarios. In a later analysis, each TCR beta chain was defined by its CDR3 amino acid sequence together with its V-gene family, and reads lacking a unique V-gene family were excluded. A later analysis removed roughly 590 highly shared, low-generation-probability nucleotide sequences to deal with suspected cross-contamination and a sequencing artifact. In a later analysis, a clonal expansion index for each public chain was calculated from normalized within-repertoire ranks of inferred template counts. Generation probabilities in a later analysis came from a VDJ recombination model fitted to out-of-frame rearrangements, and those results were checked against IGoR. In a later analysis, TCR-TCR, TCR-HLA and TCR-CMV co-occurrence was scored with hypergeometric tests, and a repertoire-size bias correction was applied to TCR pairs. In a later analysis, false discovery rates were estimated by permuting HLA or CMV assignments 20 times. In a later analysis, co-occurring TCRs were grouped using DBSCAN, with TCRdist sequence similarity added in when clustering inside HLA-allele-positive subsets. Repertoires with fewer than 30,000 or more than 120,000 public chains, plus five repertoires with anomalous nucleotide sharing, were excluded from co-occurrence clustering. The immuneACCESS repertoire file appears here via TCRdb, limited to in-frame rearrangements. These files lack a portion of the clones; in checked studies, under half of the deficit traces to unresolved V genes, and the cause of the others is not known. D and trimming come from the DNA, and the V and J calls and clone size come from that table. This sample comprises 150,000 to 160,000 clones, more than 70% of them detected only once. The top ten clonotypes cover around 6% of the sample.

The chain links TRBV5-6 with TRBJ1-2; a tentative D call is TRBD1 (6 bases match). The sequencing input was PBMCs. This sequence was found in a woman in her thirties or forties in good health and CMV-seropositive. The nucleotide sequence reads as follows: TGTGCTAGAAAGGGGGACTATGGCTACACCTTC. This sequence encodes CARKGDYGYTF.